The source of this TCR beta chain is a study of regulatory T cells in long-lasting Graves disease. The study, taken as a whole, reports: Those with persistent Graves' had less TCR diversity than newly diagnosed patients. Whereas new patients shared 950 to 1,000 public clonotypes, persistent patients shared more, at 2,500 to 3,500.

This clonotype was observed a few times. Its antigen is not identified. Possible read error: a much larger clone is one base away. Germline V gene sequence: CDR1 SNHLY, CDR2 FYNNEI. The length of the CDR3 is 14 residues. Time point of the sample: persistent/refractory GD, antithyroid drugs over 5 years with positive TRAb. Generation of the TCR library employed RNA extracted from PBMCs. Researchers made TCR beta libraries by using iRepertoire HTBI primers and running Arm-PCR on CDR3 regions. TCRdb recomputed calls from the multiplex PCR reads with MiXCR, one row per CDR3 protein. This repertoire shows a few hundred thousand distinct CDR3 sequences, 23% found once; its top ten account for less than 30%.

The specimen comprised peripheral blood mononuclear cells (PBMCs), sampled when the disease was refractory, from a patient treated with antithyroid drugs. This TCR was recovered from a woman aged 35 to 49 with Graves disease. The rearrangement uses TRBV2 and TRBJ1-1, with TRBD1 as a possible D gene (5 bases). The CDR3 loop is CASRKQVAGTGAFF. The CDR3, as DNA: TGTGCCAGCAGAAAACAGGTGGCGGGGACTGGAGCTTTCTTT. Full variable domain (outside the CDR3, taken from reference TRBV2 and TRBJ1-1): EPEVTQTPSHQVTQMGQEVILRCVPISNHLYFYWYRQILGQKVEFLVSFYNNEISEKSEIFDDQFSVERPDGSNFTLKIRSTKLEDSAMYFCASRKQVAGTGAFFGQGTRLTVV.